This entry lists 8 T cell receptor beta chains sequenced from one sample in a study of OX40 agonist ivuxolimab in advanced cancers. Generated by immunoSEQ multiplex PCR, the TCRdb table keeps only in-frame clones and is missing some. The sample lists tens of thousands of clones, roughly 82% occurring once. The sample in question was CD4+ or CD8+ T cells sorted from blood, obtained in a trial of the OX40 agonist ivuxolimab. These TCRs come from an adult with an advanced solid tumor such as melanoma, head and neck, liver or kidney cancer.

This clone was observed a few times. This chain connects TRBV4-3 to TRBJ2-5; a possible D gene is TRBD1 (5 bases). Germline V gene data show CDR1 as LGHNA and CDR2 as YSLEER. V lost 1 base and J 2 bases, leaving 14 bases between the germline ends. The CDR3 has 16 amino acids. This CDR3 reads CASSQVWQGEQETQYF. For the CDR3, the DNA is TGCGCCAGCAGCCAAGTCTGGCAGGGTGAACAAGAGACCCAGTACTTC.

The CDR3 region is CASSSIDSGNTIYF. CDR3 bases: TGTGCCAGCAGCTCGATCGACTCTGGAAACACCATATATTTT. This rearrangement joins TRBV6-5 to TRBJ1-3, with no clear D. Between the trimmed V and J ends, which lost 6 bases and 0 bases, there was a span of 9 bases. The CDR3 sequence is 14 residues long. Germline V gene lookup returns CDR1 MNHEY and CDR2 SVGAGI.

This clone has just a few counts. The chain carries TRBV7-2 and TRBJ2-3, with a tentative D call TRBD1 (6 bases). This CDR3 comprises 14 residues. CDR1 and CDR2 (germline): SGHTA, FQGNSA. V was clipped by 5 bases and J by 4 bases, with 13 bases between them. The CDR3 coding sequence is TGTGCCAGCAGCCCTCAGGGGAGTGCAGATACGCAGTATTTT. Amino acids: CASSPQGSADTQYF.

The gene calls are TRBV10-3 and TRBJ1-3; no firm D call. This CDR3 comprises 12 residues. Trimming shortened V by 1 base and J by 14 bases, and 12 bases separated the two germline ends. Germline CDR1 and CDR2: ENHRY and SYGVKD. Written as DNA, the CDR3 is TGTGCCATCAGTGAGTTAACTGGGCCCTTATATTTT. It codes for CAISELTGPLYF.

This clone is a singleton in its sample. V usage is TRBV6-5 and J usage is TRBJ2-2; no clear D gene. CDR3 length: 16 amino acids. In germline, CDR1 is MNHEY, CDR2 SVGAGI. V lost 0 bases to trimming and J lost 2 bases, with 10 bases between them. This chain's CDR3 is CASSYSPGQNTGELFF. As DNA, the CDR3 is TGTGCCAGCAGTTACTCTCCAGGCCAAAACACCGGGGAGCTGTTTTTT.

The rearrangement uses TRBV5-6 and TRBJ2-3, with D tentatively TRBD2 (6 bases). Trimming pared 0 bases from V and 0 bases from J, leaving 14 bases between. This CDR3 is built from 17 residues. CDR1 SGHDT and CDR2 YYEEEE come from the germline V gene. CDR3 region: CASSLEGKGTSTDTQYF. Written as DNA, the CDR3 is TGTGCCAGCAGCTTGGAGGGCAAGGGGACTAGCACAGATACGCAGTATTTT.

This clone was counted between two and nine times. V is TRBV27 and J is TRBJ2-5, with 10 bases lining up with TRBD2. The V gene end was trimmed by 2 bases and the J gene end by 2 bases; junction bases not matched to a gene: 2. The length of the CDR3 is 15 residues. CDR1 MNHEY and CDR2 SMNVEV come from the germline V gene (reference sequence). The CDR3 region has the DNA TGTGCCAGCAGTTTAACTAGCGGGAATCAAGAGACCCAGTACTTC. Encoded protein: CASSLTSGNQETQYF.

The rearrangement joins TRBV5-1 to TRBJ2-7; D gene uncertain. V was pared by 0 bases and J by 5 bases, with 9 bases between. There are 13 residues in the CDR3. CDR1 is SGHRS and CDR2 is YFSETQ in the germline V gene. The CDR3 spells CASSLGLGNEQYF. Here the CDR3 DNA reads TGCGCCAGCAGCTTGGGGCTCGGTAACGAGCAGTACTTC.